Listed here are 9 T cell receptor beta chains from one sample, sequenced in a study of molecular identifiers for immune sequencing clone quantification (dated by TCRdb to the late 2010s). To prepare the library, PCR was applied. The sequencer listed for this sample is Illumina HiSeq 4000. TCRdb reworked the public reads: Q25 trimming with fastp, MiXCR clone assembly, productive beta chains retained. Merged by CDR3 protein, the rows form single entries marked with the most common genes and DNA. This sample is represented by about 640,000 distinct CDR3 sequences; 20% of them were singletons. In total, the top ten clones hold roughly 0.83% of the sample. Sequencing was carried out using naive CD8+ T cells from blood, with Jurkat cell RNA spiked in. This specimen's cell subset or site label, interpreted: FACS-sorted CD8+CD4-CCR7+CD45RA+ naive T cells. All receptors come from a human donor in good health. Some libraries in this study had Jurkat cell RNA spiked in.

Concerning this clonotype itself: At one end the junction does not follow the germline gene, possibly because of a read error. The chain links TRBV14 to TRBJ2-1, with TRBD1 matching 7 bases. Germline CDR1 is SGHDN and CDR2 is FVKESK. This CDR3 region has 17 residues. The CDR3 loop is CASSQGPGTEFYNGQFF. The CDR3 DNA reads TGTGCCAGCAGCCAAGGGCCGGGGACAGAATTTTACAATGGGCAGTTCTTC.

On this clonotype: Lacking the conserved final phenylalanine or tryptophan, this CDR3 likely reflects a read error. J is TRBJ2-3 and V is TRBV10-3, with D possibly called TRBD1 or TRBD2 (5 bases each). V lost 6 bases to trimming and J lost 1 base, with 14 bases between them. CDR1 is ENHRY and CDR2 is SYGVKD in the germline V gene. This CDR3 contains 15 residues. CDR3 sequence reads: CAISARGVGTDTQYS. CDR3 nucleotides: TGTGCCATCAGCGCGAGGGGTGTGGGCACAGATACGCAGTATTCT.

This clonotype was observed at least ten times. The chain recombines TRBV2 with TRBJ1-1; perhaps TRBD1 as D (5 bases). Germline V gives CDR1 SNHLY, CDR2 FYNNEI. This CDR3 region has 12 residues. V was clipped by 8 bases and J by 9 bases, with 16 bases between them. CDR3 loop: CASLRGSLKAFF. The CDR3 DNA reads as TGTGCCAGCTTAAGGGGAAGTTTAAAAGCTTTCTTT.

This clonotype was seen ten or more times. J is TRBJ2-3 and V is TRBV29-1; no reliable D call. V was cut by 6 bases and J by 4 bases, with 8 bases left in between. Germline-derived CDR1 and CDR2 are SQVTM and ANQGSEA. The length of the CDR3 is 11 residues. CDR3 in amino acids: CSVPLADTQYF. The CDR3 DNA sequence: TGCAGCGTCCCGTTGGCAGATACGCAGTATTTT.

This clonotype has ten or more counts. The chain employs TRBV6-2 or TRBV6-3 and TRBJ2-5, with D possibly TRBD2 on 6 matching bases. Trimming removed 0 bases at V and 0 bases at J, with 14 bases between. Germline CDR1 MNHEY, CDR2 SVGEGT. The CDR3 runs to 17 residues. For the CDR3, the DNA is TGTGCCAGCAGTTACTCCCTCCAGGACTACGACCAAGAGACCCAGTACTTC. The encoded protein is CASSYSLQDYDQETQYF.

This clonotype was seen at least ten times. The chain's CDR3 is CASSQDRGLRDGGNEQFF. The CDR3 nucleotides read TGTGCCAGCAGCCAAGATCGTGGGTTGCGGGACGGGGGCAATGAGCAGTTCTTC. J is TRBJ2-1 and V is TRBV4-2, with D possibly TRBD2 on 6 matching bases. This CDR3 has 18 residues. Germline assignment: CDR1 LGHNA and CDR2 YNFKEQ. V gave up 0 bases and J gave up 6 bases, with 21 bases separating them.

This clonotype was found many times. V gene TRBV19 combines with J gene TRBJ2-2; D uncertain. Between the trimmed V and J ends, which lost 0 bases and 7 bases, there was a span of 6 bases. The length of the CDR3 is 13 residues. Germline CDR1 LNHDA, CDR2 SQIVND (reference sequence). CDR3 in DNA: TGTGCCAGTAGTATAGACGCTAACGGGGAGCTGTTTTTT. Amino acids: CASSIDANGELFF. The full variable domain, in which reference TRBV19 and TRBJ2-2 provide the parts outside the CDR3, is DGGITQSPKYLFRKEGQNVTLSCEQNLNHDAMYWYRQDPGQGLRLIYYSQIVNDFQKGDIAEGYSVSREKKESFPLTVTSAQKNPTAFYLCASSIDANGELFFGEGSRLTVL.

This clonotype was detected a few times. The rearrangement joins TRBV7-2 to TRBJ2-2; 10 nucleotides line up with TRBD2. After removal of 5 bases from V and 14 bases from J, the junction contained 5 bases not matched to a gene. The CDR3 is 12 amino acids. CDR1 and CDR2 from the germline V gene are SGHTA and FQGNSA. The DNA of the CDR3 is TGTGCCAGCAGCGTTCTAGCGGGAGCCCTGTTTTTT. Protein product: CASSVLAGALFF.

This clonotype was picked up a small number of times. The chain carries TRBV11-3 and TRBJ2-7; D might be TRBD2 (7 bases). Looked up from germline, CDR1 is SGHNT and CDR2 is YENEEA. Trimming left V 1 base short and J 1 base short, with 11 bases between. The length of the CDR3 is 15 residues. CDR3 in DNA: TGTGCCAGCAGCTTAGGGACAGCGGGGTCCTACGAGCAGTACTTC. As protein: CASSLGTAGSYEQYF.